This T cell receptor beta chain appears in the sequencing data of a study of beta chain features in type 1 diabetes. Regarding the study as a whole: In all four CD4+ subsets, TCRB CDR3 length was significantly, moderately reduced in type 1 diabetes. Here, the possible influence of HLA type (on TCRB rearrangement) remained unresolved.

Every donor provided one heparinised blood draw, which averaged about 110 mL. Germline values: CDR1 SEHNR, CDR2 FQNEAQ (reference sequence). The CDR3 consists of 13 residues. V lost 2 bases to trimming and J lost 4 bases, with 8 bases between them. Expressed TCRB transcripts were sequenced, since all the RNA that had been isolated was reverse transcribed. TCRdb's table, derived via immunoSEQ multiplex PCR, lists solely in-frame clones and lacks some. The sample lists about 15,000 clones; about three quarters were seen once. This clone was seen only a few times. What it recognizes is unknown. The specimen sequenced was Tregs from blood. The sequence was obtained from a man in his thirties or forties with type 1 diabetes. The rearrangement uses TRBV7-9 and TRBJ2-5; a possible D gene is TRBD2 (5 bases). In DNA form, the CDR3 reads TGTGCCAGCAGCTTATCCGGGGTAGAGACCCAGTACTTC. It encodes CASSLSGVETQYF.